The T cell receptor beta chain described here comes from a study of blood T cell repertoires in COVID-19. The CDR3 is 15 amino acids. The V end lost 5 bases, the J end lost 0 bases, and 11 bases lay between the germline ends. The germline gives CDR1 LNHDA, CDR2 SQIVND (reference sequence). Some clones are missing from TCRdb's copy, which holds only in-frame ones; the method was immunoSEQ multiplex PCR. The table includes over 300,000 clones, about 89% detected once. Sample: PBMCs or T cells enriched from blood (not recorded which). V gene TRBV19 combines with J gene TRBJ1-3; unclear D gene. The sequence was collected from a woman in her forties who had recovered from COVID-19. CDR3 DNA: TGTGCCAGTAGTCTAAGGGAGAACTCTGGAAACACCATATATTTT. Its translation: CASSLRENSGNTIYF.